The T cell receptor beta chain described here comes from a study of blood T cell repertoires in COVID-19. Across the whole study: Acute and convalescent COVID-19 specimens originated in the United States, Italy and Spain. PBMCs, B-cell-depleted T cells, or T cells were the source of the cDNA or gDNA that made up the material.

A remark on this clone: Possible read error: a much larger clone is one base away.

One Seattle source followed patients from active infection through their disease course. From germline, CDR1 is MNHEY and CDR2 SMNVEV (reference sequence). The V gene end was trimmed by 5 bases and the J gene end by 10 bases; junction bases not matched to a gene: 14. This CDR3 comprises 17 residues. Original processing notes: Using reference gene primer amplification, nucleated cell counts were estimated. Libraries were prepared by immunoSEQ multiplex PCR; TCRdb keeps only in-frame clonotypes and omits some of them. Clonal size and the V and J genes are those of that table, whereas D and trimming came from the DNA. The profile shows around 270,000 clones, about 80% of them singletons.

The rearrangement uses TRBV27 and TRBJ1-6, with 10 bases that match TRBD1. The sample was peripheral blood. The sequence came from a person aged 65 to 85 with COVID-19, enrolled during active disease. In DNA form, the CDR3 reads TGTGCCAGCAGTCCGTCGACAGGGGGCTGGCGGGACTCACCCCTCCACTTT. Its translation is CASSPSTGGWRDSPLHF.